Listed here are 26 T cell receptor beta chains from one sample, sequenced in a study of cytotoxic CD8 clonotypes in ibrutinib-treated CLL. The table came from immunoSEQ multiplex PCR; TCRdb's copy has only in-frame clones and leaves some out. The sample shows 35,000 to 40,000 clones, 55% to 75% of them seen only once. Source: PBMCs, taken at disease progression, from a patient treated with ibrutinib. All receptors derive from a human donor with chronic lymphocytic leukemia.

The chain links TRBV4-1 to TRBJ2-3; D remains unclear. The V gene's germline CDR1 is MGHRA and CDR2 YSYEKL. The CDR3 totals 14 residues. The V end lost 5 bases, the J end lost 8 bases, and 17 bases lay between the germline ends. The CDR3 bases are TGCGCCAGCAGCAAAGGGCCTGAGGACGGTACGCAGTATTTT. This translates into CASSKGPEDGTQYF.

This clone came up once. V gene TRBV19 combines with J gene TRBJ2-3; D ambiguous. V was clipped by 5 bases and J by 5 bases, with 5 bases between them. CDR3 length equals 11 residues. Germline lookup yields CDR1 LNHDA and CDR2 SQIVND (reference sequence). The CDR3 loop reads CASSRRDTQYF. The CDR3 DNA sequence: TGTGCCAGTAGTCGGAGAGATACGCAGTATTTT.

This chain connects TRBV5-6 to TRBJ2-2, with TRBD1 matching over 8 bases. CDR3 size: 16 residues. Germline V gene lookup returns CDR1 SGHDT and CDR2 YYEEEE. V lost 1 base to trimming and J lost 4 bases; unmatched junction nucleotides: 6. CDR3 amino acids: CASSLTTGAGTGELFF. CDR3 DNA sequence: TGTGCCAGCAGCTTGACGACAGGGGCTGGCACCGGGGAGCTGTTTTTT.

The genes are TRBV6-1 and TRBJ1-6; D unclear. Trimming shortened V by 7 bases and J by 0 bases, and 7 bases separated the two germline ends. Germline loops: CDR1 MNHNS, CDR2 SASEGT. The CDR3 is made up of 14 amino acids. The CDR3 loop reads CASILGSYNSPLHF. In DNA, the CDR3 is TGTGCCAGCATCTTGGGCTCCTATAATTCACCCCTCCACTTT.

This clone was seen only a few times. The J gene is TRBJ1-5, the V gene TRBV5-1; D is possibly TRBD1 (5 bases). Trimming cost V 4 bases and J 6 bases, with 14 bases left between them. The germline V gene encodes CDR1 SGHRS and CDR2 YFSETQ. This CDR3 spans 14 amino acids. CDR3 DNA sequence: TGCGCCAGCAGCGAATCCTTGGGGGGTCAGCCCCAGCATTTT. It yields the protein CASSESLGGQPQHF.

V usage is TRBV7-2 and J usage is TRBJ2-7; no firm D call. This CDR3 is 13 amino acids long. The germline V gene has CDR1 SGHTA and CDR2 FQGNSA. Trimming stripped 0 bases from V and 0 bases from J, with 3 bases between. The CDR3 protein is CASSLANSYEQYF. The CDR3 DNA is TGTGCCAGCAGCTTAGCTAACTCCTACGAGCAGTACTTC.

CDR3 nucleotides: TGTGCCAGCAGCCCCCCGGGGGGCCCCACAGATACGCAGTATTTT. Protein product: CASSPPGGPTDTQYF. The genes are TRBV28 and TRBJ2-3, with D possibly TRBD2 on 7 matching bases. V was pared by 6 bases and J by 2 bases, with 15 bases between. Germline V gene lookup returns CDR1 MDHEN and CDR2 SYDVKM. The CDR3 is 15 amino acids.

The J gene is TRBJ2-7, the V gene TRBV7-8, with D hard to call. V lost 3 bases, J lost 3 bases, and 9 bases lay in between. The CDR3 totals 13 residues. Germline CDR1 SGHVS, CDR2 FQNEAQ. CDR3 DNA: TGTGCCAGCAGCTTTCCAAACATCTACGAGCAGTACTTC. The encoded protein is CASSFPNIYEQYF.

This clone was picked up one time. The chain has TRBV27 and TRBJ2-7, with 8 bases aligning to TRBD1. V shed 5 bases and J 6 bases; nucleotides not matched to a gene: 3. This CDR3 has 12 amino acids. CDR1 and CDR2 from the germline V gene are MNHEY and SMNVEV (reference sequence). CDR3 in amino acids: CASSLTGGEQYF. The CDR3 DNA is TGTGCCAGCAGTCTTACAGGGGGCGAGCAGTACTTC.

V usage is TRBV7-8 and J usage is TRBJ2-7; D is possibly TRBD2 (5 bases). The CDR3 consists of 13 residues. Trimming took 1 base from V and 9 from J, leaving 13 bases between them. Germline values: CDR1 SGHVS, CDR2 FQNEAQ. CDR3 sequence reads: CASSLVTGDRQYF. Here the CDR3 DNA reads TGTGCCAGCAGCTTAGTGACCGGGGATCGGCAGTACTTC.

This chain joins TRBV2 and TRBJ2-1, with 7 bases matching TRBD2. Germline-derived CDR1 and CDR2 are SNHLY and FYNNEI. Germline trimming cut 6 bases from V and 1 base from J; bases unmatched to any gene: 3. The CDR3 runs 14 residues. For the CDR3, the DNA is TGTGCCAGCAGGTTACTAGCGTCCTACAATGAGCAGTTCTTC. Its translation: CASRLLASYNEQFF.

This clone has only a few counts. The chain is built from TRBV4-1 and TRBJ1-4, with TRBD1 matching 9 bases. CDR1 and CDR2 (germline): MGHRA, YSYEKL. The V segment lost 5 bases and the J segment 11 bases; nucleotides outside the gene matches: 18. This CDR3 spans 17 amino acids. The CDR3 spells CASSSSRPGTGWGKLFF. CDR3 nucleotides: TGCGCCAGCAGCTCATCACGACCCGGGACAGGGTGGGGGAAACTGTTTTTT.

The chain links TRBV5-1 to TRBJ1-2; D is uncertain. V was shortened by 0 bases and J by 4 bases, with 10 bases between the two germline ends. Germline V gives CDR1 SGHRS, CDR2 YFSETQ. CDR3 size: 14 residues. The DNA of the CDR3 is TGCGCCAGCAGCTTGGAAGGTGTGGGCTATGGCTACACCTTC. The encoded protein is CASSLEGVGYGYTF.

J is TRBJ2-7 and V is TRBV28, with TRBD1 matching over 9 bases. This CDR3 has 14 amino acids. The germline V gene has CDR1 MDHEN and CDR2 SYDVKM. After removal of 6 bases from V and 3 bases from J, the junction contained 6 bases not matched to a gene. The CDR3 sequence: CASSFDRGYYEQYF. CDR3 bases: TGTGCCAGCAGCTTTGACAGGGGGTACTACGAGCAGTACTTC. Supplemented by reference TRBV28 and TRBJ2-7, the full variable domain reads DVKVTQSSRYLVKRTGEKVFLECVQDMDHENMFWYRQDPGLGLRLIYFSYDVKMKEKGDIPEGYSVSREKKERFSLILESASTNQTSMYLCASSFDRGYYEQYFGPGTRLTVT.

The chain joins TRBV19 to TRBJ1-5; TRBD1 matches at 8 bases. The germline gives CDR1 LNHDA, CDR2 SQIVND (reference sequence). The trim removed 5 bases at V and 0 bases at J, leaving 6 bases unmatched. There are 16 residues in the CDR3. CDR3 region: CASSGDRRHSNQPQHF. In DNA, the CDR3 is TGTGCCAGTAGTGGGGACAGGAGGCATAGCAATCAGCCCCAGCATTTT.

V is TRBV11-3 and J is TRBJ2-7; possible D gene TRBD2, 5 bases. Deletions cut 4 bases from V and 5 bases from J, with 15 bases between. CDR1 SGHNT and CDR2 YENEEA come from the germline V gene. There are 14 residues in the CDR3. The CDR3 protein is CASSSGPGGDEQYF. In nucleotides, the CDR3 is TGTGCCAGCAGCTCGGGCCCCGGAGGCGACGAGCAGTACTTC.

V usage is TRBV5-8 and J usage is TRBJ1-1; the D gene is possibly TRBD1 (5 bases). Trimming took 0 bases from V and 0 from J, leaving 9 bases between them. Germline V lookup: CDR1 SGHTS, CDR2 YDEGEE. This CDR3 is built from 15 residues. The CDR3 DNA reads TGTGCCAGCAGCTTGGTCAGGGTCTTGAACACTGAAGCTTTCTTT. Translating gives CASSLVRVLNTEAFF.

This CDR3 reads CASSSYMVGEAFF. The CDR3 DNA sequence: TGTGCCAGCAGTTCCTACATGGTCGGTGAAGCTTTCTTT. The chain couples TRBV6-5 to TRBJ1-1; D remains ambiguous. Deletions cut 4 bases from V and 7 bases from J, with 13 bases between. The germline V gene encodes CDR1 MNHEY and CDR2 SVGAGI. The CDR3 length is 13 residues.

The chain links TRBV7-6 to TRBJ1-6; D gene ambiguous. Germline CDR1 is SGHVS and CDR2 is FNYEAQ. This CDR3 is built from 15 residues. Trimming removed 1 base at V and 7 bases at J, with 11 bases between. In nucleotides, the CDR3 is TGTGCCAGCAGCTTAGAACTTCAGAGGAATTCACCCCTCCACTTT. It codes for CASSLELQRNSPLHF.

The gene calls are TRBV5-1 and TRBJ1-1, with 12 bases matching TRBD1. The CDR3 runs 17 residues. Germline CDR1 and CDR2: SGHRS and YFSETQ. Trimming took 5 bases from V and 1 from J; bases not matched to a gene: 9. In nucleotides, the CDR3 is TGCGCCAGCAGTGGTTGGGGGACAGGGGGCACGAACACTGAAGCTTTCTTT. It codes for CASSGWGTGGTNTEAFF. Full variable domain (remainder filled in from reference TRBV5-1 and TRBJ1-1): KAGVTQTPRYLIKTRGQQVTLSCSPISGHRSVSWYQQTPGQGLQFLFEYFSETQRNKGNFPGRFSGRQFSNSRSEMNVSTLELGDSALYLCASSGWGTGGTNTEAFFGQGTRLTVV.

The chain links TRBV6-1 to TRBJ1-6; D gene ambiguous. The CDR3 consists of 13 residues. Trimming left V 6 bases short and J 10 bases short, with 13 bases between. Germline-derived CDR1 and CDR2 are MNHNS and SASEGT. The CDR3 bases are TGTGCCAGCAGGGACGGTGTACTATCACCCCTCCACTTT. It translates to CASRDGVLSPLHF.

This clone occurred once. The CDR3 coding sequence is TGTGCCAGTGGACAGGGATACGAGCAGTACTTC. This gives the protein CASGQGYEQYF. The J gene is TRBJ2-7, the V gene TRBV19; 8 bases match TRBD1. The CDR3 runs to 11 residues. The germline V gene has CDR1 LNHDA and CDR2 SQIVND (reference sequence). With 8 bases clipped from V and 4 bases from J, the junction kept 1 base outside the gene matches.

The chain combines TRBV7-3 with TRBJ1-1; TRBD1 agrees at 8 bases. CDR3 length: 13 residues. V was clipped by 5 bases and J by 12 bases; unmatched bases: 11. The germline V gene encodes CDR1 SGHTA and CDR2 FQGTGA. The chain's CDR3 is CASSATGGNPPFF. The DNA for the CDR3 is TGTGCCAGCAGCGCCACAGGGGGGAACCCTCCTTTCTTT.

The chain combines TRBV5-8 with TRBJ1-1; possible D gene TRBD1, 6 bases. The germline V gene encodes CDR1 SGHTS and CDR2 YDEGEE. The CDR3 has 15 amino acids. Trimming removed 0 bases from V and 2 bases from J, with 11 bases in between. The CDR3 is CASSLGGTTNTEAFF. The DNA of the CDR3 is TGTGCCAGCAGCTTGGGCGGGACAACTAACACTGAAGCTTTCTTT.

The chain employs TRBV11-2 and TRBJ2-7, with unresolved D. The V and J ends lost 1 base and 4 bases respectively, with 5 bases between them. In germline, CDR1 is SGHAT, CDR2 FQNNGV. This CDR3 region has 12 residues. DNA of the CDR3: TGTGCCAGCAGCTTAGGTTTTTACGAGCAGTACTTC. Encoded protein: CASSLGFYEQYF.

CDR3 sequence (DNA): TGTGCCAGCAGCTTAGATGTGGCCAGGGGGAAGTCTGAAGCTTTCTTT. Protein: CASSLDVARGKSEAFF. J is TRBJ1-1 and V is TRBV11-2; 7 bases fit TRBD1. V was pared by 0 bases and J by 6 bases, with 10 bases of the junction left unmatched. Germline values: CDR1 SGHAT, CDR2 FQNNGV. The CDR3 spans 16 residues.